This T cell receptor beta chain was observed in a study of blood T cell repertoires in COVID-19. Study background: Acute-phase and convalescent COVID-19 samples originated in the United States, Italy and Spain. In each case, the material was cDNA or gDNA derived from T cells, B-cell-depleted T cells, or PBMCs.

J was trimmed by 2 bases and V by 1 base; bases with no gene match: 8. The CDR3 runs 17 residues. Germline lookup yields CDR1 SGHVS and CDR2 FQNEAQ. The study recruited people aged about 18 to 89 years across under 25 US areas. Each recovered donor of Cohort 3 presented with two negative PCRs, clearance, or symptom resolution. Produced via immunoSEQ multiplex PCR; TCRdb's table is partial and in-frame only. The sample holds around 330,000 clones; around 89% are singletons and the top ten take roughly a tenth. The gene calls are TRBV7-8 and TRBJ2-7, with 10 bases fitting TRBD1. The TCR was taken from a middle-aged woman who had recovered from COVID-19. The specimen was PBMCs or T cells enriched from blood (not recorded which). The CDR3, as DNA: TGTGCCAGCAGCTTAGGTTGGACAGGGGGAGAAACCTACGAGCAGTACTTC. Its protein product is CASSLGWTGGETYEQYF.